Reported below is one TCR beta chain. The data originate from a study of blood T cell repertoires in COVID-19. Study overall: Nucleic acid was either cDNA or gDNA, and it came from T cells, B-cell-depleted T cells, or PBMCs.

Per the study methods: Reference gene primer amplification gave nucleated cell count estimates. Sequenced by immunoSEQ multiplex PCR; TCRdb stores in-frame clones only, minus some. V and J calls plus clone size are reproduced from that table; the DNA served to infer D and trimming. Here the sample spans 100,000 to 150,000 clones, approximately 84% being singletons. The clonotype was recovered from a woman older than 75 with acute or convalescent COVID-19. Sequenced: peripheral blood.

CDR3 protein: CASSYESMNTEAFF. In DNA form, the CDR3 reads TGTGCCAGCAGTTACGAGTCAATGAACACTGAAGCTTTCTTT. The chain joins TRBV6-5 to TRBJ1-1; D remains unclear. V shed 2 bases and J shed 0 bases, with 7 bases lying between them. Germline V CDR1 and CDR2: MNHEY, SVGAGI. This CDR3 is built from 14 residues.